These T cell receptor beta chains were read from a single sample in a study of blood T cell repertoires in COVID-19. Assay: immunoSEQ multiplex PCR; the TCRdb copy retains only in-frame clones and omits some. The top ten clones hold approximately 4.6% of a sample with 96,000 or so clones, about four fifths of them seen once. Sequences were obtained from peripheral blood. These receptors originate from a man older than 75 with COVID-19, enrolled during active disease. Both conserved end residues are trimmed from each CDR3.

v_call cdr3_aa
TRBV18 ASSPRSSSQETQY
TRBV7-9 ASSSTSGGVTDTQY
TRBV15 ATSRDFRQVVPYEQY
TRBV6-2/TRBV6-3 ASSFDRDYDEYRHTDTQY
TRBV30 AWRSTGRSEQY
TRBV30 AWNRDSGGTQY
TRBV29-1 SDQRAASTDTQY
TRBV29-1 SVEGQSGDTIY
TRBV7-3 ASSWTGDRGDTQY
TRBV5-6 ASSPLGRGPNYGYT
TRBV19 ASSTLQGYNEKLF
TRBV7-9 ASSLVQEKLF
TRBV14 ASSRQTGRGNTIY
TRBV7-7 ASSEGLAFTDTQY
TRBV7-2 ASSKYPGQGNEQF
TRBV6-5 ASSFVQGAGELF
TRBV28 ASSLNYGYEQY
TRBV19 ASSMSVNLAVQETQY
TRBV7-3 ASSPRQGPNYGYT
TRBV11-3 ASSLGQGGRNNQPQH
TRBV5-6 ASSLKGAETQY
TRBV10-3 AISGRDRGFSRDTEAF
TRBV10-3 AISGALGGQETQY
TRBV10-3 AISAGVVGQPQH
TRBV5-1 ASSNGQGSFEQY
TRBV7-2 ASLLAGGQETQY
TRBV7-9 ASSPGLAGGGQY
TRBV7-9 ASSLAQKYGYT
TRBV2 ASRTSGGSETQY
TRBV10-3 AISEAQGATNEKLF
TRBV6-5 ASTTLRQGRYGYT
TRBV5-1 ASSSGQSSSYEQY
TRBV7-3 ASSLRAGGPGINNEQF
TRBV3-1/TRBV3-2 ASSHSGTGNTEAF